What follows is one TCR beta chain and its context. Its antigen remains unknown. This specimen comes from a study of OX40 agonist ivuxolimab in advanced cancers. About the study: Ivuxolimab, which patients received intravenously every 2 weeks, was dosed at 0.01 to 10 mg/kg.

This table comes from immunoSEQ multiplex PCR, and its TCRdb copy is limited to in-frame clones, with some not included. This sample has roughly 90,000 clones; 90% to 95% occur once, and the top ten carry over 2.5%. The CDR3 extends over 16 amino acids. Trimming cost V 3 bases and J 0 bases, with 11 bases left between them. Germline values: CDR1 MNHNS, CDR2 SASEGT. Study-level results: Some nonresponders also had low normalized T-cell clonal expansion. Both blood CD4+ and CD8+ T cells showed clonal growth by week 6 at 0.1 to 3.0 mg/kg.

Sequenced here: CD4+ or CD8+ T cells sorted from blood, sampled in a trial of the OX40 agonist ivuxolimab. The receptor was isolated from an adult with an advanced solid tumor such as melanoma, head and neck, liver or kidney cancer. This chain connects TRBV6-1 to TRBJ1-4, with D perhaps TRBD1 (5 bases). In DNA, the CDR3 is TGTGCCAGCAGTGATGGGACGCCCGCAACTAATGAAAAACTGTTTTTT. Protein sequence: CASSDGTPATNEKLFF.